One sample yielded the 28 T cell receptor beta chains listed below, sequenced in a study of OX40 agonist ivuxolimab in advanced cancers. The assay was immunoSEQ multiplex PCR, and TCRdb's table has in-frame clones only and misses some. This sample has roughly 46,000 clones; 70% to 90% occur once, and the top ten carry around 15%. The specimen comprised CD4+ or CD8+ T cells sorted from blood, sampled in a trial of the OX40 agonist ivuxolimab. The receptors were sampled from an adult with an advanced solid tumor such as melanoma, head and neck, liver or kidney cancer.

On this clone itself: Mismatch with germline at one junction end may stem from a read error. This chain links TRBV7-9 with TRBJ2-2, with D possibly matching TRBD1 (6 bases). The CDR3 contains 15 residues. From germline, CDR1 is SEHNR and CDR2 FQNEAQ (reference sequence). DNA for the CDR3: TGTGCCTGCAGCCGCAGGGGCGCTAGCACCGGGGAGCTGTTTTTT. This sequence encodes CACSRRGASTGELFF.

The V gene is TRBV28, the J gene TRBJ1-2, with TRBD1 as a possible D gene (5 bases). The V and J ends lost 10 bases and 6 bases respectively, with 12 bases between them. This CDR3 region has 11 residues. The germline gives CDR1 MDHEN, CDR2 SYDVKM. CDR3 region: CAIGGGHGYTF. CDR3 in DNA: TGTGCCATCGGGGGAGGGCATGGCTACACCTTC.

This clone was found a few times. The CDR3 loop reads CASSLGGGNTEAFF. CDR3 sequence (DNA): TGCGCCAGCAGCTTGGGTGGAGGGAACACTGAAGCTTTCTTT. The rearrangement links TRBV5-1 to TRBJ1-1; no reliable D call. V was shortened by 0 bases and J by 1 base, with 7 bases between the two germline ends. CDR3 length equals 14 residues. Germline CDR1 and CDR2: SGHRS and YFSETQ.

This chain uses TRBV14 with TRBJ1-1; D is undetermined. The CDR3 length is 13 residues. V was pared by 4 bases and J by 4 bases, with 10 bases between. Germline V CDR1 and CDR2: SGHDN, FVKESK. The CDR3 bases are TGTGCCAGCAGCCTATTTTTAGGCACTGAAGCTTTCTTT. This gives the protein CASSLFLGTEAFF.

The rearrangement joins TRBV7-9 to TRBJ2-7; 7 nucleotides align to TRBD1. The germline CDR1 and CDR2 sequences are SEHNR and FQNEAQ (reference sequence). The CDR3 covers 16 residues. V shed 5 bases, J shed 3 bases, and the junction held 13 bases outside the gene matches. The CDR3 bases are TGTGCCAGCAGCCCCGGGTCGAGCCAGGGGGTCTACGAGCAGTACTTC. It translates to CASSPGSSQGVYEQYF.

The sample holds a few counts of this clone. In DNA form, the CDR3 reads TGCGCCAGCAGCACGGGACAGGGGCAGGAAAAACTGTTTTTT. Translated: CASSTGQGQEKLFF. This chain links TRBV5-1 with TRBJ1-4; 10 nucleotides line up with TRBD1. The CDR3 has 14 residues. CDR1 and CDR2 (germline): SGHRS, YFSETQ. Trimming removed 4 bases from V and 8 bases from J; junction bases left unmatched: 5.

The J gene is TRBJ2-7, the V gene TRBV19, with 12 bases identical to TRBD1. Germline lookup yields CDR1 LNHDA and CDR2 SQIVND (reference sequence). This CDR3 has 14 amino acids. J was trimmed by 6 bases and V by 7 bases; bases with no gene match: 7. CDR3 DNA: TGTGCCAGTACCTCGGGACAGGGGGCCCTCGAGCAGTACTTC. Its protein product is CASTSGQGALEQYF.

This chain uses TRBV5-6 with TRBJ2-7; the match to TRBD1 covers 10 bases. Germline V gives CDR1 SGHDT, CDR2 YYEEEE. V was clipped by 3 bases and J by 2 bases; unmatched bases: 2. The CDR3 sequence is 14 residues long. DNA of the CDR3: TGTGCCAGCAGCTGGGGGACAGGGGCCTACGAGCAGTACTTC. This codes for CASSWGTGAYEQYF.

CDR3 region: CASSENRGIGELFF. The CDR3 coding sequence is TGCGCCAGCAGTGAGAACAGGGGAATCGGGGAGCTGTTTTTT. The V gene is TRBV10-2, the J gene TRBJ2-2; 7 nucleotides line up with TRBD1. The CDR3 is made up of 14 amino acids. Germline CDR1 WSHSY, CDR2 SAAADI. V was pared by 2 bases and J by 7 bases, with 4 bases of the junction left unmatched.

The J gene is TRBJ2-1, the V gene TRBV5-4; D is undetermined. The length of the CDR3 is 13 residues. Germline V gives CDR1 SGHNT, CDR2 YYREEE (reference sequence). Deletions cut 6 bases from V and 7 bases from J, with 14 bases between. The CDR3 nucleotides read TGTGCCAGCACCCGTGACGGATGGAATGAGCAGTTCTTC. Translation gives CASTRDGWNEQFF. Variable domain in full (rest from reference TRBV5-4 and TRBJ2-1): ETGVTQSPTHLIKTRGQQVTLRCSSQSGHNTVSWYQQALGQGPQFIFQYYREEENGRGNFPPRFSGLQFPNYSSELNVNALELDDSALYLCASTRDGWNEQFFGPGTRLTVL.

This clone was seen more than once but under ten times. CDR3: CASSRAVGGYTF. The DNA of the CDR3 is TGTGCCAGCAGCAGAGCCGTGGGGGGCTACACCTTC. The chain combines TRBV7-9 with TRBJ1-2; D not resolved. The CDR3 extends over 12 amino acids. V was clipped by 5 bases and J by 8 bases, with 12 bases between them. Germline CDR1 SEHNR, CDR2 FQNEAQ (reference sequence).

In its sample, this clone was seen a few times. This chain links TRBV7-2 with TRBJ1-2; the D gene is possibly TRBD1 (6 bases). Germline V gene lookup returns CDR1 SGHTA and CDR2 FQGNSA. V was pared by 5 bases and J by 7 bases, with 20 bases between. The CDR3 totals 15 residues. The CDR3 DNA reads TGTGCCAGCAGCCCGAAATCGCTGGGGGGGGCTGGCTACACCTTC. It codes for CASSPKSLGGAGYTF.

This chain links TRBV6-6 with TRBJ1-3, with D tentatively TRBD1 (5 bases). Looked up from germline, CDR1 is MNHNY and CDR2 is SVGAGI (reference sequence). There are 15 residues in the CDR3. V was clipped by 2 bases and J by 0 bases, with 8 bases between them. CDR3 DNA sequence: TGTGCCAGCAGTTACGGGGGGGACTCTGGAAACACCATATATTTT. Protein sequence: CASSYGGDSGNTIYF.

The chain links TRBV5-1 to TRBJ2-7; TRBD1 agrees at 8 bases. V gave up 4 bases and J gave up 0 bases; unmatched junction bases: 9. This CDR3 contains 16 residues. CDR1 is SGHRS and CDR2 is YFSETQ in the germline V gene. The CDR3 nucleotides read TGCGCCAGCAGCCAAGGGGACAGGCAGAGCTCCTACGAGCAGTACTTC. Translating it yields CASSQGDRQSSYEQYF. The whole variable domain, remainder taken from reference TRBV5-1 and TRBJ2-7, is KAGVTQTPRYLIKTRGQQVTLSCSPISGHRSVSWYQQTPGQGLQFLFEYFSETQRNKGNFPGRFSGRQFSNSRSEMNVSTLELGDSALYLCASSQGDRQSSYEQYFGPGTRLTVT.

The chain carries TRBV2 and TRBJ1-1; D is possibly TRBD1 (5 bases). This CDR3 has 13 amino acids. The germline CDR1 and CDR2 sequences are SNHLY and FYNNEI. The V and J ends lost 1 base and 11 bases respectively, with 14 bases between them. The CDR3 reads CASSEGGESRAFF. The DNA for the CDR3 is TGTGCCAGCAGTGAAGGGGGGGAGAGTAGGGCTTTCTTT. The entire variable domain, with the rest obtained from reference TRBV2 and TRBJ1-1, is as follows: EPEVTQTPSHQVTQMGQEVILRCVPISNHLYFYWYRQILGQKVEFLVSFYNNEISEKSEIFDDQFSVERPDGSNFTLKIRSTKLEDSAMYFCASSEGGESRAFFGQGTRLTVV.

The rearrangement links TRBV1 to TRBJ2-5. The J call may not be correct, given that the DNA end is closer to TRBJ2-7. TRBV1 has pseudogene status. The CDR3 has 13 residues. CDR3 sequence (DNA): TGCGCCGGTTCGGGGCCAGGGAAGTTCGAGCAGTACTTC. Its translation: CAGSGPGKFEQYF.

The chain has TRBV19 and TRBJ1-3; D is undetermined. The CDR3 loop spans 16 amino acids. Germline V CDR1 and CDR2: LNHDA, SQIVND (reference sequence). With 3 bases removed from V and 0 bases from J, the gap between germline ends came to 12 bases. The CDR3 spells CASSMRRQVSGNTIYF. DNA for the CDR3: TGTGCCAGTAGTATGCGTCGTCAGGTCTCTGGAAACACCATATATTTT.

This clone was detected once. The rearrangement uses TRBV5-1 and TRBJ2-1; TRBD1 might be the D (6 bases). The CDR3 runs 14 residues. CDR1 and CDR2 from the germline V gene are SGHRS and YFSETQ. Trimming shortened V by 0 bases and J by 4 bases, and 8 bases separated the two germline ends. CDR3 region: CASSLGTAYNEQFF. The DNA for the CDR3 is TGCGCCAGCAGCTTGGGGACAGCGTACAATGAGCAGTTCTTC. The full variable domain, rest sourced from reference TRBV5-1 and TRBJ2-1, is KAGVTQTPRYLIKTRGQQVTLSCSPISGHRSVSWYQQTPGQGLQFLFEYFSETQRNKGNFPGRFSGRQFSNSRSEMNVSTLELGDSALYLCASSLGTAYNEQFFGPGTRLTVL.

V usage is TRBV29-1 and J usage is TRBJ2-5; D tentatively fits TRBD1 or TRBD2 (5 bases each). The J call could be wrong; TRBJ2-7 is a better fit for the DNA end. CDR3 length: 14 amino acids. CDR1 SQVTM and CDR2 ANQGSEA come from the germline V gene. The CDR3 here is CSVGGDVLSYEQYF. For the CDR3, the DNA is TGCAGCGTTGGAGGGGACGTTTTATCCTACGAGCAGTACTTC.

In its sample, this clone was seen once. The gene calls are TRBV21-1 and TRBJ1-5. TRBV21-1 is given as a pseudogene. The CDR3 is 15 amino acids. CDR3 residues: CASSKKVGGDQPQHF. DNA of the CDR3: TGTGCCAGCAGCAAAAAGGTCGGAGGGGACCAGCCCCAGCATTTT.

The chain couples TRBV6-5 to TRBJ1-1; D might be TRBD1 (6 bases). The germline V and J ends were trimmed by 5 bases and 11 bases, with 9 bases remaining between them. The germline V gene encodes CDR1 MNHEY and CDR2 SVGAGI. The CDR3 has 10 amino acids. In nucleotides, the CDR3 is TGTGCCAGCAGTACCGGACAGGCTTTCTTT. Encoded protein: CASSTGQAFF.

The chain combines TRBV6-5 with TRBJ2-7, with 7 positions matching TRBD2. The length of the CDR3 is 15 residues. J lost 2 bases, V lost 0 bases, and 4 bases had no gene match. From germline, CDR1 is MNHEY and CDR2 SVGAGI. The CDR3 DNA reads TGTGCCAGCAGTTACTCGATGGGGGGGACCTACGAGCAGTACTTC. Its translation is CASSYSMGGTYEQYF.

CDR3 DNA sequence: TGTGCCAGCAGTTACTCGACAGGGGTCGGAGGCGAGCAGTACTTC. Encoded protein: CASSYSTGVGGEQYF. The chain joins TRBV6-5 to TRBJ2-7; 8 nucleotides line up with TRBD1. V dropped 0 bases and J dropped 6; count of bases not matched to a gene: 7. CDR3 length: 15 residues. From germline, CDR1 is MNHEY and CDR2 SVGAGI.

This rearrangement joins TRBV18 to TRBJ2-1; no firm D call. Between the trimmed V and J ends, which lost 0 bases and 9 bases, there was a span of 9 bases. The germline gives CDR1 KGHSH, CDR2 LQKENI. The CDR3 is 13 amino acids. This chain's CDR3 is CASSPPSSTEQFF. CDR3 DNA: TGTGCCAGCTCACCACCATCGAGTACTGAGCAGTTCTTC.

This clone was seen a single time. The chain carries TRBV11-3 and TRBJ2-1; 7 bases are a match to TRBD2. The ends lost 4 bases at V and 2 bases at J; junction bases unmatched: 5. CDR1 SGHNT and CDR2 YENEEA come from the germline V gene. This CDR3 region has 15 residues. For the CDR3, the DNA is TGTGCCAGCAGCTATCAGCGGGGTACCTACAATGAGCAGTTCTTC. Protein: CASSYQRGTYNEQFF.

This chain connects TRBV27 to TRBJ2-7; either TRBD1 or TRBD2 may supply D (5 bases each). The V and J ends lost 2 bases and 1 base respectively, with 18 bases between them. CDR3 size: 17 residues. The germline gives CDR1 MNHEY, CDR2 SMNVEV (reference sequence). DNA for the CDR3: TGTGCCAGCAGTTTAAGAGGGGTCACCCCCATTTCCTACGAGCAGTACTTC. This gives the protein CASSLRGVTPISYEQYF.

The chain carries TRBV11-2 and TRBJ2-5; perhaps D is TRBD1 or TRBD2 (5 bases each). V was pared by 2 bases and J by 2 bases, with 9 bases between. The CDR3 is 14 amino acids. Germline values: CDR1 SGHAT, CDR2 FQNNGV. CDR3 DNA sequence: TGTGCCAGCAGCTTAACGGGACCGCAAGAGACCCAGTACTTC. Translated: CASSLTGPQETQYF.

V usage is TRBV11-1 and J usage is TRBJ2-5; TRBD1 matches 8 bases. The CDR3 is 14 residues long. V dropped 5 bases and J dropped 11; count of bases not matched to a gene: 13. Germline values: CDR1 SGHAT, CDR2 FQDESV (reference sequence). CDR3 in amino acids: CASSPDRARGEQYF. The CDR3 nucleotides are TGTGCCAGCAGCCCGGACAGGGCCAGGGGGGAGCAGTACTTC.